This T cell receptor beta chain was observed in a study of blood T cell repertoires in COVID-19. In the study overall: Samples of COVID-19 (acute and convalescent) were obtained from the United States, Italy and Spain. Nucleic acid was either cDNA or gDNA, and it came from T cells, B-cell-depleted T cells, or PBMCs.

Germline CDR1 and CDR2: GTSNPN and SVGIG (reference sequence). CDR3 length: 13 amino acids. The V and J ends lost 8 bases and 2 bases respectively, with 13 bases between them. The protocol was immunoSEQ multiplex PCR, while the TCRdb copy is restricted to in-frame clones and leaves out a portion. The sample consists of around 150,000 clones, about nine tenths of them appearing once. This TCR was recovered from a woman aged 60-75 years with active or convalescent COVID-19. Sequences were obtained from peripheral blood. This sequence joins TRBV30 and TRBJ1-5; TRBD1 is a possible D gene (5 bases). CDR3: CALAQGRNQPQHF. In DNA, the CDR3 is TGTGCCCTAGCGCAGGGTCGCAATCAGCCCCAGCATTTT.